The 28 T cell receptor beta chains listed next were all sequenced from one sample in a study of cytomegalovirus exposure and HLA in healthy donors. Vbeta (60) and Jbeta (13) primers were used in the PCR. Measured with immunoSEQ multiplex PCR; TCRdb has only the in-frame clones, and not every one. The sample carries 100,000 to 150,000 clones, roughly 76% recorded once. What was sequenced was PBMCs. The receptor set was obtained from a man aged 50 or older in good health and CMV-seropositive.

The chain links TRBV27 to TRBJ2-7; 7 bases line up with TRBD1. V shed 5 bases and J 1 base; nucleotides not matched to a gene: 5. CDR1 and CDR2 (germline): MNHEY, SMNVEV (reference sequence). The CDR3 contains 14 residues. The DNA of the CDR3 is TGTGCCAGCAGTACGGGACAGCGATCCTACGAGCAGTACTTC. Translated: CASSTGQRSYEQYF.

The V and J genes are TRBV9 and TRBJ2-7, with 10 bases aligning to TRBD1. Looked up from germline, CDR1 is SGDLS and CDR2 is YYNGEE. The V and J ends lost 1 base and 5 bases, in that order; junction bases with no gene match: 3. CDR3 size: 14 residues. This chain's CDR3 is CASSVLGQGDEQYF. The CDR3 nucleotides are TGTGCCAGCAGCGTACTTGGACAGGGGGACGAGCAGTACTTC.

As concerns this clone: The junction does not match germline at one end; this may be a read error. V and J are TRBV7-7 and TRBJ2-5, with TRBD2 identical over 7 bases. Germline CDR1 SSHAT, CDR2 FNYEAQ (reference sequence). There are 13 residues in the CDR3. CDR3 DNA sequence: TGTGCTAGCAGTTGGACTAGTAAAGAGACCCAGTACTTC. Its translation is CASSWTSKETQYF.

V and J are TRBV7-6 and TRBJ2-7; the D gene is possibly TRBD1 (5 bases). There are 13 residues in the CDR3. Germline CDR1 reads SGHVS; CDR2 reads FNYEAQ. The ends were cut back, 0 bases at V and 6 bases at J, with 9 bases in the middle. CDR3 in DNA: TGTGCCAGCAGCTTAGCGTTGGGGCGCGAGCAGTACTTC. It is translated as CASSLALGREQYF. Based on the CDR3 plus reference TRBV7-6 and TRBJ2-7, the full variable domain is GAGVSQSPRYKVTKRGQDVALRCDPISGHVSLYWYRQALGQGPEFLTYFNYEAQQDKSGLPNDRFSAERPEGSISTLTIQRTEQRDSAMYRCASSLALGREQYFGPGTRLTVT.

This clone was detected once. This chain connects TRBV5-1 to TRBJ2-1; TRBD1 agrees at 10 bases. This CDR3 has 13 amino acids. J gave up 8 bases and V 2 bases, and 1 base lay outside the gene matches. The germline gives CDR1 SGHRS, CDR2 YFSETQ. The CDR3 sequence: CASSFDRGHEQFF. The CDR3 DNA reads TGCGCCAGCAGCTTTGACAGGGGGCATGAGCAGTTCTTC.

This rearrangement joins TRBV5-8 to TRBJ2-1, with 9 bases identical to TRBD2. The length of the CDR3 is 18 residues. Germline CDR1 is SGHTS and CDR2 is YDEGEE. V lost 2 bases, J lost 7 bases, and 16 bases stayed unmatched. The CDR3 is CASSLGVVAGEFGNEQFF. The DNA of the CDR3 is TGTGCCAGCAGCTTAGGGGTGGTAGCGGGAGAGTTTGGGAATGAGCAGTTCTTC.

The chain employs TRBV14 and TRBJ2-2, with D perhaps matching TRBD2 (5 bases). This CDR3 is built from 15 residues. CDR1 is SGHDN and CDR2 is FVKESK in the germline V gene. The ends were cut back, 6 bases at V and 1 base at J, with 12 bases in the middle. The CDR3 reads CASREGLLNTGELFF. CDR3 DNA: TGTGCCAGCAGAGAGGGTCTGCTGAACACCGGGGAGCTGTTTTTT. Based on the CDR3 plus reference TRBV14 and TRBJ2-2, the full variable domain is EAGVTQFPSHSVIEKGQTVTLRCDPISGHDNLYWYRRVMGKEIKFLLHFVKESKQDESGMPNNRFLAERTGGTYSTLKVQPAELEDSGVYFCASREGLLNTGELFFGEGSRLTVL.

The V gene is TRBV28, the J gene TRBJ2-1, with D possibly matching TRBD1 (6 bases). The CDR3 is 12 residues long. V was shortened by 7 bases and J by 10 bases, with 14 bases between the two germline ends. Germline loops: CDR1 MDHEN, CDR2 SYDVKM. The CDR3 DNA reads TGTGCCAGCACCTACAAGGGGACAGAGCAGTTCTTC. The encoded protein is CASTYKGTEQFF.

This clone has just one count. The chain combines TRBV28 with TRBJ1-5; possible D gene TRBD1, 6 bases. Germline lookup yields CDR1 MDHEN and CDR2 SYDVKM. V gave up 6 bases and J gave up 2 bases, with 14 bases separating them. The CDR3 consists of 15 residues. CDR3 amino acids: CASSRGGGGNQPQHF. Written as DNA, the CDR3 is TGTGCCAGCAGCCGCGGGGGCGGTGGCAATCAGCCCCAGCATTTT. The full variable domain, completed using reference TRBV28 and TRBJ1-5, is DVKVTQSSRYLVKRTGEKVFLECVQDMDHENMFWYRQDPGLGLRLIYFSYDVKMKEKGDIPEGYSVSREKKERFSLILESASTNQTSMYLCASSRGGGGNQPQHFGDGTRLSIL.

In DNA, the CDR3 is TGCGCCAGCAGCTTGGCCGGAACAGGGGCGGTCTACGAGCAGTACTTC. It encodes CASSLAGTGAVYEQYF. The V gene is TRBV5-1, the J gene TRBJ2-7, with 7 bases matching TRBD1. V lost 0 bases, J lost 3 bases, and 9 bases stayed unmatched. Germline V gene data show CDR1 as SGHRS and CDR2 as YFSETQ. This CDR3 has 16 amino acids.

This clone was seen a few times. The V gene is TRBV6-1, the J gene TRBJ1-5; D unresolved. V was pared by 2 bases and J by 0 bases, with 5 bases between. This CDR3 is 14 amino acids long. CDR1 is MNHNS, CDR2 SASEGT, per germline. The chain's CDR3 is CASSETVSNQPQHF. The CDR3 coding sequence is TGTGCCAGCAGTGAAACAGTTAGCAATCAGCCCCAGCATTTT.

In this sample, this clone turned up once. J is TRBJ2-1 and V is TRBV27; D possibly corresponds to TRBD1 (5 bases). This CDR3 region has 16 residues. Trimming left V 1 base short and J 6 bases short, with 16 bases between. The germline V gene has CDR1 MNHEY and CDR2 SMNVEV (reference sequence). The CDR3 DNA is TGTGCCAGCAGTTTATTAGGGTGGGGCCCGGGCAATGAGCAGTTCTTC. This encodes CASSLLGWGPGNEQFF.

The chain combines TRBV11-3 with TRBJ2-1; 10 nucleotides align to TRBD1. With V trimmed by 5 bases and J by 4 bases, 5 bases remained unmatched. There are 15 residues in the CDR3. CDR1 is SGHNT and CDR2 is YENEEA in the germline V gene. The CDR3 sequence is CASSPRTGGYNEQFF. CDR3 nucleotide sequence: TGTGCCAGCAGCCCGCGGACAGGGGGGTACAATGAGCAGTTCTTC.

This chain connects TRBV5-1 to TRBJ1-3; D is unclear. CDR3 length: 16 amino acids. Trimming stripped 0 bases from V and 4 bases from J, with 14 bases between. Germline-derived CDR1 and CDR2 are SGHRS and YFSETQ. CDR3 coding DNA: TGCGCCAGCAGCTTGGCCCCAGAGGTACGAGGAAACACCATATATTTT. Its translation: CASSLAPEVRGNTIYF.

In regard to this clone: Other DNA sequences in the sample encode the same CDR3. CDR3 nucleotide sequence: TGTGCCAGCAGTCCCTTGGCGGGACGCTACGAGCAGTACTTC. Its protein is CASSPLAGRYEQYF. The chain combines TRBV28 with TRBJ2-7; the D gene is possibly TRBD2 (6 bases). The CDR3 has 14 residues. Trimming left V 5 bases short and J 3 bases short, with 14 bases between. Germline V lookup: CDR1 MDHEN, CDR2 SYDVKM.

The chain carries TRBV19 and TRBJ1-5; D might be TRBD1 (5 bases). Deletions cut 3 bases from V and 8 bases from J, with 14 bases between. This CDR3 has 14 residues. CDR1 LNHDA and CDR2 SQIVND come from the germline V gene (reference sequence). CDR3 coding DNA: TGTGCCAGTAGTATGGAACAGGCCGCCAAGCCCCAGCATTTT. This encodes CASSMEQAAKPQHF.

There are a few counts of this clone. This chain uses TRBV28 with TRBJ2-5; D ambiguous. Matching the DNA end better, TRBJ2-7 makes the J call doubtful. CDR1 MDHEN and CDR2 SYDVKM come from the germline V gene. The CDR3 loop spans 13 amino acids. The CDR3 DNA is TGTGCCAGCAGTCCCCCCTCGTCCTACGAGCAGTACTTC. Protein product: CASSPPSSYEQYF.

The chain recombines TRBV5-5 with TRBJ1-1; D call uncertain. Germline CDR1 and CDR2: SGHKS and YYEKEE (reference sequence). With 0 bases removed from V and 10 bases from J, the gap between germline ends came to 13 bases. There are 13 residues in the CDR3. CDR3 nucleotides: TGTGCCAGCAGCTTGGAGACTCGGCAGTCAGCTTTCTTT. Its protein is CASSLETRQSAFF.

The chain is built from TRBV7-2 and TRBJ2-3; 8 positions agree with TRBD1. Germline loops: CDR1 SGHTA, CDR2 FQGNSA. CDR3 length: 15 amino acids. The trim removed 5 bases at V and 0 bases at J, leaving 4 bases unmatched. The CDR3 loop is CASSLRQGSTDTQYF. CDR3 DNA: TGTGCCAGCAGCCTGAGACAGGGGAGCACAGATACGCAGTATTTT.

This clone has more than one count but fewer than ten. The J gene is TRBJ1-1, the V gene TRBV5-1, with D hard to call. The CDR3 is 14 amino acids. Germline assignment: CDR1 SGHRS and CDR2 YFSETQ. The V and J ends lost 0 bases and 1 base respectively, with 7 bases between them. CDR3 coding DNA: TGCGCCAGCAGCTTGGGGCCTGAGAACACTGAAGCTTTCTTT. Translating it yields CASSLGPENTEAFF.

The chain joins TRBV11-3 to TRBJ2-2; D is possibly TRBD2 (5 bases). V was cut by 3 bases and J by 4 bases, with 21 bases left in between. The CDR3 has 18 amino acids. CDR1 is SGHNT, CDR2 YENEEA, per germline. In DNA, the CDR3 is TGTGCCAGCAGCTTCCACCGAGGCGCTGCCGGAGGCACCGGGGAGCTGTTTTTT. Protein product: CASSFHRGAAGGTGELFF.

The CDR3, as DNA: TGTGCCAGCAGTGAGTTGACTAGCCCACTCCAGTTCTTC. Translation gives CASSELTSPLQFF. The chain couples TRBV2 to TRBJ2-1; 7 positions match TRBD2. V dropped 3 bases and J dropped 13; count of bases not matched to a gene: 9. This CDR3 contains 13 residues. CDR1 is SNHLY and CDR2 is FYNNEI in the germline V gene.

The chain has TRBV13 and TRBJ1-2; TRBD1 aligns across 9 bases. Germline trimming cut 1 base from V and 6 bases from J; bases unmatched to any gene: 6. CDR3 size: 15 residues. CDR1 and CDR2 (germline): PRHDT, FYEKMQ (reference sequence). The CDR3 nucleotides read TGTGCCAGCAGCTTAGTCGGGACAGGGTTGGATGGCTACACCTTC. This codes for CASSLVGTGLDGYTF.

This rearrangement joins TRBV18 to TRBJ1-5; D perhaps matches TRBD1 (6 bases). This CDR3 region has 16 residues. V dropped 2 bases and J dropped 4 bases, with 15 bases sitting between them. Germline V gene data show CDR1 as KGHSH and CDR2 as LQKENI. Written as DNA, the CDR3 is TGTGCCAGCTCACCATCGAGGGGGGGGATAAATCAGCCCCAGCATTTT. Translated: CASSPSRGGINQPQHF. The full variable domain, rest sourced from reference TRBV18 and TRBJ1-5, is NAGVMQNPRHLVRRRGQEARLRCSPMKGHSHVYWYRQLPEEGLKFMVYLQKENIIDESGMPKERFSAEFPKEGPSILRIQQVVRGDSAAYFCASSPSRGGINQPQHFGDGTRLSIL.

This rearrangement joins TRBV6-6 to TRBJ2-5, with 10 positions matching TRBD1. Matching the DNA end better, TRBJ2-7 makes the J call doubtful. This CDR3 is 14 amino acids long. Germline V gives CDR1 MNHNY, CDR2 SVGAGI (reference sequence). The CDR3 region has the DNA TGTGCCAGCAGTTCTCCCGGGACAGGGGTCGAGCAGTACTTC. It translates to CASSSPGTGVEQYF.

This chain connects TRBV6-5 to TRBJ2-3, with TRBD1 identical over 7 bases. CDR3 length: 13 amino acids. Losses at the gene ends were 6 bases for V and 4 bases for J; bases not matched to a gene: 4. Germline-derived CDR1 and CDR2 are MNHEY and SVGAGI. CDR3: CASSHGTADTQYF. In DNA form, the CDR3 reads TGTGCCAGCAGCCATGGGACAGCAGATACGCAGTATTTT.

CDR3 region: CASSLQREGRVEQFF. The DNA for the CDR3 is TGTGCCAGCAGCCTCCAGCGGGAGGGCCGGGTTGAGCAGTTCTTC. The rearrangement links TRBV27 to TRBJ2-1; the match to TRBD2 covers 10 bases. Germline V lookup: CDR1 MNHEY, CDR2 SMNVEV (reference sequence). V shed 6 bases and J 9 bases; nucleotides not matched to a gene: 11. The CDR3 spans 15 residues.

The chain couples TRBV11-3 to TRBJ2-2; the D gene is possibly TRBD1 (6 bases). Germline V lookup: CDR1 SGHNT, CDR2 YENEEA. The CDR3 consists of 12 residues. V lost 6 bases and J 8 bases, leaving 10 bases between the germline ends. The CDR3 nucleotides are TGTGCCAGCAGTTCAGGGGTTGGGGAGCTGTTTTTT. This sequence encodes CASSSGVGELFF.